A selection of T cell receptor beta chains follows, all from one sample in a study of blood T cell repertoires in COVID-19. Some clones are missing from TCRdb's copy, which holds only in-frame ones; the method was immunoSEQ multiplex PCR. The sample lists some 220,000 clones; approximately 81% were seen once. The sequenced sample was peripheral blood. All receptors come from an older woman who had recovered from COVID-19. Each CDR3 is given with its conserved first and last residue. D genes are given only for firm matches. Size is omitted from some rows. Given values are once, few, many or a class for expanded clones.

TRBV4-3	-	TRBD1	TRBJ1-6	TGCGCCAGCAGGGGACAGGGGGATAATTCACCCCTCCACTTT	CASRGQGDNSPLHF
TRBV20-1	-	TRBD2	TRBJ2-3	TGCAGTGCTAGTAAGGCGGGGGGAGATACGCAGTATTTT	CSASKAGGDTQYF
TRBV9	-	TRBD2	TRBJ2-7	TGTGCCAGCAGCCGTAGCGGGGGGGGCCTCTCCTACGAGCAGTACTTC	CASSRSGGGLSYEQYF
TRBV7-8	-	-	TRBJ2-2	TGTGCCAGCAACTCCCCAGGGGCGAACACCGGGGAGCTGTTTTTT	CASNSPGANTGELFF
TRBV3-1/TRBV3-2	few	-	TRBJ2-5	TGTGCCAGCAGCCAAGCCGGGACTGAAGAGACCCAGTACTTC	CASSQAGTEETQYF
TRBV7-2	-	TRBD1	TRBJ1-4	TGTGCCAGCAGCTTTGACAGGGAAAATGAAAAACTGTTTTTT	CASSFDRENEKLFF
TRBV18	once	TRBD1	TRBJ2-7	TGTGCCAGCCTCCATGACAGGGACTACGAGCAGTACTTC	CASLHDRDYEQYF
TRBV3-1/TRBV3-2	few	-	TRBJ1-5	TGTGCCAGCAGCCAAGCCTTACAGGATCTTCCCCAGCATTTT	CASSQALQDLPQHF
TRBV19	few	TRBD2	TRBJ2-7	TGTGCCAGTAAGGTAGCGGGGGGTTACGAGCAGTACTTC	CASKVAGGYEQYF
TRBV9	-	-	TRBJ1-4	TGTGCCAGCAGCGTAGGCCAGGGAGGAGAAAAACTGTTTTTT	CASSVGQGGEKLFF
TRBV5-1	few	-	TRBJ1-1	TGCGCCAGCAGCGGTCAGGTGAACACTGAAGCTTTCTTT	CASSGQVNTEAFF
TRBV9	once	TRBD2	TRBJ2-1	TGTGCCAGCAGCGTAGGTGGGACTAGCGGTGAGCAGTTCTTC	CASSVGGTSGEQFF
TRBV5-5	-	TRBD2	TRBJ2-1	TGTGCCAGCAGCCCCCTCACAGCGGGGGGAAATGAGCAGTTCTTC	CASSPLTAGGNEQFF
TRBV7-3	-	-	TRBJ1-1	TGTGCCAGCCACGGGGAAAACACTGAAGCTTTCTTT	CASHGENTEAFF
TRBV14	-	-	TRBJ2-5	TGTGCCAGCAGCCAAGATCTAGGGACACATCAAGAGACCCAGTACTTC	CASSQDLGTHQETQYF
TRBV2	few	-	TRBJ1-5	TGTGCCAGCAGAGAGTGGGTCCGGGCGGGGCCCCAGCATTTT	CASREWVRAGPQHF
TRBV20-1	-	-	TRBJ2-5	TGCAGTGCTAGTATGGGCACAGGGCAAACCCGAGAGACCCAGTACTTC	CSASMGTGQTRETQYF
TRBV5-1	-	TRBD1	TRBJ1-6	TGCGCCAGCAGCTTGGCCTTTTCAGGGGGCGGTTCACCCCTCCACTTT	CASSLAFSGGGSPLHF
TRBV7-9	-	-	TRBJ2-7	TGTGCCAGCAGCTCCGGCCGGGACACCGGCTACGAGCAGTACTTC	CASSSGRDTGYEQYF
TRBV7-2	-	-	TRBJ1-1	TGTGCCAGCAGGGTCAGGAACATGAACACTGAAGCTTTCTTT	CASRVRNMNTEAFF
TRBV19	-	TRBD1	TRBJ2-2	TGTGCCACGACAGGGCCGAACACCGGGGAGCTGTTTTTT	CATTGPNTGELFF
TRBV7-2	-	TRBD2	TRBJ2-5	TGTGCCAGCAGCTTATATCTGGCTAGCGGGGGGCATGGAGAGACCCAGTACTTC	CASSLYLASGGHGETQYF
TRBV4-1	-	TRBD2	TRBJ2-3	TGCGCCAGCAGCCAATGGAGCGGGGAGTCCACAGATACGCAGTATTTT	CASSQWSGESTDTQYF
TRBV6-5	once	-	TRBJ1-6	TGTGCCAGCAGTTATCAAGTCAAGGGGTTATCACCCCTCCACTTT	CASSYQVKGLSPLHF
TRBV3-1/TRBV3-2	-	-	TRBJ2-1	TGTGCCAGCAGCCAAGGCTTCGGGGGGCGATACGGGGAGCAGTTCTTC	CASSQGFGGRYGEQFF
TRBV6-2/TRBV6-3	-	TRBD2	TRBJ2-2	TGTGCCAGCAGTTACTCCCCCGGGGGGGCCTGGGCCGGGGAGCTGTTTTTT	CASSYSPGGAWAGELFF
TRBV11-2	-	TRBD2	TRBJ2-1	TGTGCCAGCAGCTTACTAGCGGGGGGATACAATGAGCAGTTCTTC	CASSLLAGGYNEQFF
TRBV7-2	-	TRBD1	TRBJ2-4	TGTGCCAGCAGCTGGGACAGTAACATTCAGTACTTC	CASSWDSNIQYF
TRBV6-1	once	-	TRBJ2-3	TGTGCCAGCAGTGGACACCGGGGGGCGAGCACAGATACGCAGTATTTT	CASSGHRGASTDTQYF
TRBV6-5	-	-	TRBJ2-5	TGTGCCAGCAGTTACACCCGGACAGCCAGACAAGAGACCCAGTACTTC	CASSYTRTARQETQYF
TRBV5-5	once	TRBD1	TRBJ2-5	TGTGCCAGCAGCTTCAGATACAGGGGGCCGGAAGAGACCCAGTACTTC	CASSFRYRGPEETQYF
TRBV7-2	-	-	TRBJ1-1	TGTGCCAGCAGCTTAGGGCTTTGGGGGACTGGTGAAGCTTTCTTT	CASSLGLWGTGEAFF
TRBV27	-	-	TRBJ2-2	TGTGCCAGCAGTTTATCGAGGCACACCGGGGAGCTGTTTTTT	CASSLSRHTGELFF
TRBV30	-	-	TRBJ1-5	TGTGCCTGGAACGGGGGTAGCAATCAGCCCCAGCATTTT	CAWNGGSNQPQHF
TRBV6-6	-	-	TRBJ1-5	TGTGCCAGCAGTCCCCCCCGCGGAGGGCGCTCTAGTTCGCCCCAGCATTTT	CASSPPRGGRSSSPQHF
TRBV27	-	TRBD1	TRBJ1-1	TGTGCCAGCAGTCTAGGACAGGGGGGCACTGAAGCTTTCTTT	CASSLGQGGTEAFF
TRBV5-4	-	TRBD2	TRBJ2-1	TGTGCCAGCAGCTTCAGCGGGGACTACTACAATGAGCAGTTCTTC	CASSFSGDYYNEQFF
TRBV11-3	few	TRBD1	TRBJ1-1	TGTGCCAGCAGCTCACAGGGGAGCACTGAAGCTTTCTTT	CASSSQGSTEAFF
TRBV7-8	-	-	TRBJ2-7	TGTGCCAGCAGCTTACGGGTCAGGGCGCCGGGACTCCCCACCTACGAGCAGTACTTC	CASSLRVRAPGLPTYEQYF
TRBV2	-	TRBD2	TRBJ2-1	TGTGCCAGCAGTGGTAGCGGGGGGTCCAGCTCCTACAATGAGCAGTTCTTC	CASSGSGGSSSYNEQFF
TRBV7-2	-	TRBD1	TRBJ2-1	TGTGCCAGCAGCGCACACAGGGGAGATCAGCAGTTCTTC	CASSAHRGDQQFF
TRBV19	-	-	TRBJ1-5	TGTGCCAGTAGTGGCGCATGGGGGCGAAATCAGCCCCAGCATTTT	CASSGAWGRNQPQHF
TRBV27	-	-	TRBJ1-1	TGTGCCAGCAGTTTAGCAGGGTTTGGCACTGAAGCTTTCTTT	CASSLAGFGTEAFF
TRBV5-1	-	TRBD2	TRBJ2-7	TGCGCCAGCAGCAAGGGGACTAGCGGGGGCTTACTCTACGAGCAGTACTTC	CASSKGTSGGLLYEQYF
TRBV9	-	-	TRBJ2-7	TGTGCCAGCAGCGTGGGCCAGGTGTGGTCCTACGAGCAGTACTTC	CASSVGQVWSYEQYF
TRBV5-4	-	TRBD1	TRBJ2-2	TGTGCCAGCACCGACAGTTCAGGGGGCCGGGGGGAGCTGTTTTTT	CASTDSSGGRGELFF
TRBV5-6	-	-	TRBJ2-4	TGTGCCAGCAGCTCACCATTCGACAGACCAAACATTCAGTACTTC	CASSSPFDRPNIQYF
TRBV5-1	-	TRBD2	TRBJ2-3	TGCGCCAGCAGCAGTGGACTAGCGGGTACTTTGGATACGCAGTATTTT	CASSSGLAGTLDTQYF
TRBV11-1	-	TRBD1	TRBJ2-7	TGTGCCAGCAGCTTCCCGGGACAGCCCTACGAGCAGTACTTC	CASSFPGQPYEQYF
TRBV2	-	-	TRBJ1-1	TGTGCCAGCAGTGACAGGGGGAACACTGAAGCTTTCTTT	CASSDRGNTEAFF
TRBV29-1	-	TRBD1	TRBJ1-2	TGCAGCGTCCGGACAGGGGTTTCCTATGGCTACACCTTC	CSVRTGVSYGYTF
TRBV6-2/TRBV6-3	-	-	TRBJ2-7	TGTGCCAGCAGCCCCGACCTGGGGCAGGGGTTTTCCTACGAGCAGTACTTC	CASSPDLGQGFSYEQYF
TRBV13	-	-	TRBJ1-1	TGTGCCAGCAGCCCCCTCGGGCAGACAGGAGTAACTGAAGCTTTCTTT	CASSPLGQTGVTEAFF
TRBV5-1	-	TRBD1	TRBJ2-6	TGCGCCAGCAGAGCACCCGGGACAGCGGAGCCTGGGGCCAACGTCCTGACTTTC	CASRAPGTAEPGANVLTF
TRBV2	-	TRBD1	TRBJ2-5	TGTGCCAGCAGTGTTTTGGGACAGGGACAAGAGACCCAGTACTTC	CASSVLGQGQETQYF
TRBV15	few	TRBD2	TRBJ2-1	TGTGCCACCAGCTATGGGCGGCAGCGGGGATTCTACAATGAGCAGTTCTTC	CATSYGRQRGFYNEQFF
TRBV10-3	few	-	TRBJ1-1	TGTGCCATCAGGATAGCGGGGACTGAAGCTTTCTTT	CAIRIAGTEAFF
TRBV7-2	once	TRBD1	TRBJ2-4	TGTGCCAGCAGCTTAAGACAGGGGTTAAACATTCAGTACTTC	CASSLRQGLNIQYF
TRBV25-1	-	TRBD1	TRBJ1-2	TGTGCCAGCAGTGGGCGACAGGGCTGGGGCTACACCTTC	CASSGRQGWGYTF
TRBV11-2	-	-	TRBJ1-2	TGTGCCAGCAGCTTAATGAGGCAGGGCTATGGCTACACCTTC	CASSLMRQGYGYTF